Each of the 22 T cell receptor beta chains below was sequenced from the same sample in a study of T cells in Graves' hyperthyroidism and ophthalmopathy. Researchers amplified the TCR beta CDR3 regions from RNA transcripts. First-round RT-PCR with HTBI primers amplified the TCR CDR3 region. A single record per CDR3 protein comes from TCRdb applying MiXCR to the multiplex PCR reads. The sample lists about 59,000 distinct CDR3 sequences, about 50% occurring once. Sample: blood. The source of these receptors is a woman aged 55-75 years with Graves' ophthalmopathy.

In this sample, this clonotype turned up many times. V and J are TRBV20-1 and TRBJ2-5, with 9 nucleotides matching TRBD2. V dropped 2 bases and J dropped 2; count of bases not matched to a gene: 6. From germline, CDR1 is DFQATT and CDR2 SNEGSKA (reference sequence). CDR3 length: 15 residues. The CDR3 sequence is CSARSASGIQETQYF. CDR3 nucleotide sequence: TGCAGTGCTAGATCGGCTAGCGGGATACAAGAGACCCAGTACTTC.

Concerning this clonotype: As the CDR3 is not closed by the conserved phenylalanine or tryptophan, this likely results from a read error. No DNA is shown, since the ends of the CDR3 on it are uncertain; the CDR3 is the one TCRdb lists. The genes are TRBV4-2 and TRBJ1-2; the D call in the table, TRBD1, was not verified against the DNA. CDR1 LGHNA and CDR2 YNFKEQ come from the germline V gene. Including both end residues, the CDR3 is 14 amino acids long. CDR3: CASSQGEGAYGCTL.

In its sample, this clonotype was seen many times. This chain uses TRBV6-6 with TRBJ2-3; D may be TRBD2 (5 bases). The CDR3 consists of 13 residues. The germline V gene has CDR1 MNHNY and CDR2 SVGAGI (reference sequence). V dropped 8 bases and J dropped 4 bases, with 13 bases sitting between them. CDR3 loop: CASRPGVADTQYF. The DNA for the CDR3 is TGTGCCAGCCGACCCGGGGTCGCAGATACGCAGTATTTT.

This clonotype was found once. This chain links TRBV12-3 or TRBV12-4 with TRBJ1-4; D possibly corresponds to TRBD1 (6 bases). CDR3 size: 15 residues. Trimming shortened V by 6 bases and J by 8 bases, and 19 bases separated the two germline ends. This CDR3 reads CASSRGAGVGEKLFF. The CDR3 region has the DNA TGTGCCAGCAGCCGAGGGGCAGGGGTGGGGGAAAAACTGTTTTTT.

This chain connects TRBV11-2 to TRBJ1-1, with 9 positions matching TRBD1. V was clipped by 4 bases and J by 9 bases; unmatched bases: 12. Germline loops: CDR1 SGHAT, CDR2 FQNNGV. The CDR3 is 15 amino acids. The CDR3 reads CASSSRRGTGLKAFF. In nucleotides, the CDR3 is TGTGCCAGCAGCTCACGTAGAGGGACAGGGTTGAAAGCTTTCTTT. Based on the CDR3 plus reference TRBV11-2 and TRBJ1-1, the full variable domain is EAGVAQSPRYKIIEKRQSVAFWCNPISGHATLYWYQQILGQGPKLLIQFQNNGVVDDSQLPKDRFSAERLKGVDSTLKIQPAKLEDSAVYLCASSSRRGTGLKAFFGQGTRLTVV.

This clonotype has a count of ten or more. The chain uses TRBV6-1 and TRBJ2-1, with TRBD1 matching over 9 bases. The CDR3 covers 15 residues. CDR1 is MNHNS, CDR2 SASEGT, per germline. J lost 5 bases, V lost 2 bases, and 4 bases had no gene match. This CDR3 reads CASSEKDRGNNEQFF. The CDR3 DNA reads as TGTGCCAGCAGTGAAAAGGACAGGGGAAACAATGAGCAGTTCTTC.

A few counts support this clonotype. The V and J genes are TRBV20-1 and TRBJ2-7, with TRBD2 identical over 11 bases. The CDR3 length is 14 residues. Trimming at V came to 2 bases and at J to 3 bases, leaving 3 bases not matched to a gene. Germline V CDR1 and CDR2: DFQATT, SNEGSKA (reference sequence). Written as DNA, the CDR3 is TGCAGTGCTAGAAGGACTAGCGGGTACTACGAGCAGTACTTC. Encoded protein: CSARRTSGYYEQYF.

This clonotype was found many times. J is TRBJ1-1 and V is TRBV11-2; D remains unclear. CDR1 and CDR2 from the germline V gene are SGHAT and FQNNGV. The ends were cut back, 4 bases at V and 6 bases at J, with 9 bases in the middle. The CDR3 covers 12 residues. CDR3 region: CASSYPSAEAFF. CDR3 nucleotides: TGTGCCAGCAGCTACCCCTCAGCTGAAGCTTTCTTT.

V usage is TRBV10-3 and J usage is TRBJ2-2; TRBD2 aligns across 14 bases. Germline loops: CDR1 ENHRY, CDR2 SYGVKD. This CDR3 has 16 amino acids. V shed 8 bases, J shed 4 bases, and the junction held 6 bases outside the gene matches. CDR3 nucleotide sequence: TGTGCCATCGCCGGGACTAGCGGGAGTTCCACCGGGGAGCTGTTTTTT. Translating it yields CAIAGTSGSSTGELFF.

The chain couples TRBV4-2 to TRBJ2-7; D not certain. The CDR3 has 15 residues. V was clipped by 4 bases and J by 2 bases, with 15 bases between them. From germline, CDR1 is LGHNA and CDR2 YNFKEQ. The CDR3 protein is CASSLTPGPAYEQYF. In DNA form, the CDR3 reads TGTGCCAGCAGCCTAACCCCGGGCCCTGCCTACGAGCAGTACTTC.

This clonotype was detected many times. The rearrangement joins TRBV5-1 to TRBJ1-3; 10 nucleotides line up with TRBD1. With V trimmed by 0 bases and J by 5 bases, 2 bases remained unmatched. Germline V CDR1 and CDR2: SGHRS, YFSETQ. The CDR3 consists of 15 residues. DNA of the CDR3: TGCGCCAGCAGCTTGGGGGACAGGGGACGAAACACCATATATTTT. This codes for CASSLGDRGRNTIYF.

V gene TRBV19 combines with J gene TRBJ2-7; TRBD1 might be the D (6 bases). Trimming removed 3 bases at V and 4 bases at J, with 13 bases between. The germline gives CDR1 LNHDA, CDR2 SQIVND (reference sequence). The CDR3 spans 14 residues. CDR3 amino acids: CASSIRGGTYEQYF. The CDR3 DNA reads as TGTGCCAGTAGTATCCGAGGGGGAACTTACGAGCAGTACTTC.

The chain combines TRBV12-3 or TRBV12-4 with TRBJ2-5, with a possible D match to TRBD2 (6 bases). CDR3 size: 12 residues. Between the trimmed V and J ends, which lost 3 bases and 4 bases, there was a span of 6 bases. DNA of the CDR3: TGTGCCAGCAGTTTGGAGGGAGAGACCCAGTACTTC. As protein: CASSLEGETQYF.

As to this clonotype: One junction end does not reproduce the germline sequence, and a read error may be involved. V usage is TRBV7-2 and J usage is TRBJ2-2; D remains unclear. CDR1 and CDR2 (germline): SGHTA, FQGNSA. The CDR3 is 13 amino acids. CDR3 in amino acids: CASSLGNYDELSF. CDR3 coding DNA: TGTGCCAGCAGCTTAGGGAACTACGATGAGCTGTCTTTT.

This clonotype was seen only a few times. This chain uses TRBV10-3 with TRBJ2-1; possibly TRBD2 for D (6 bases). Per the germline V gene, CDR1 is ENHRY and CDR2 is SYGVKD. V dropped 6 bases and J dropped 6 bases, with 12 bases sitting between them. The CDR3 has 13 amino acids. CDR3 protein: CAISGSKGNEQFF. As DNA, the CDR3 is TGTGCCATCAGCGGGAGTAAAGGCAATGAGCAGTTCTTC.

The chain links TRBV6-2 or TRBV6-3 to TRBJ2-3; 9 positions match TRBD1. The germline CDR1 and CDR2 sequences are MNHEY and SVGEGT. The CDR3 runs to 15 residues. The ends lost 5 bases at V and 3 bases at J; junction bases unmatched: 6. This CDR3 reads CASSPGTGLTDTQYF. Here the CDR3 DNA reads TGTGCCAGCAGTCCCGGGACAGGGTTAACAGATACGCAGTATTTT.

The chain employs TRBV7-9 and TRBJ2-3; D uncertain. CDR1 and CDR2 (germline): SEHNR, FQNEAQ (reference sequence). Trimming pared 5 bases from V and 11 bases from J, leaving 11 bases between. This CDR3 is 11 amino acids long. CDR3 in DNA: TGTGCCAGCAGCCCACGCAATGAGCAGTATTTT. It specifies CASSPRNEQYF.

This clonotype showed up just once. V is TRBV29-1 and J is TRBJ2-7; D perhaps matches TRBD2 (6 bases). CDR3 length equals 12 residues. The germline V gene has CDR1 SQVTM and CDR2 ANQGSEA. Trimming left V 6 bases short and J 6 bases short, with 15 bases between. The CDR3 DNA reads TGCAGCGTAGAGACCAAGGGAGGCGAGCAGTACTTC. Its translation: CSVETKGGEQYF.

The rearrangement joins TRBV12-3 or TRBV12-4 to TRBJ2-3; the match to TRBD2 covers 8 bases. The V segment lost 2 bases and the J segment 7 bases; nucleotides outside the gene matches: 8. The CDR3 is made up of 15 amino acids. CDR3 bases: TGTGCCAGCAGTTTATTAGCGGGGAGCTCAAATACGCAGTATTTT. This translates into CASSLLAGSSNTQYF.

This clonotype was observed many times. This chain connects TRBV19 to TRBJ2-1; a weak D match, TRBD2 (5 bases). CDR3 length: 14 residues. Germline V gives CDR1 LNHDA, CDR2 SQIVND (reference sequence). The V gene lost 4 bases and the J gene lost 7 bases, with 14 bases spanning the gap. The CDR3 reads CASSKPGEGNEQFF. CDR3 sequence (DNA): TGTGCCAGTAGTAAACCCGGCGAGGGTAATGAGCAGTTCTTC.

V and J are TRBV20-1 and TRBJ1-5; 8 nucleotides line up with TRBD1. The trim removed 3 bases at V and 0 bases at J, leaving 4 bases unmatched. This CDR3 contains 15 residues. CDR1 is DFQATT, CDR2 SNEGSKA, per germline (reference sequence). The CDR3, as DNA: TGCAGTGCTAGGCAGGGGGCGGATAGCAATCAGCCCCAGCATTTT. Translation: CSARQGADSNQPQHF.

The chain uses TRBV12-3 or TRBV12-4 and TRBJ2-3; 7 bases align to TRBD2. The CDR3 spans 15 residues. With V trimmed by 7 bases and J by 1 base, 8 bases remained unmatched. The CDR3 is CASKLGRGGTDTQYF. The CDR3 region has the DNA TGTGCCAGCAAGTTGGGACGGGGGGGCACAGATACGCAGTATTTT.